A selection of T cell receptor beta chains follows, all from one sample in a study of OX40 agonist ivuxolimab in advanced cancers. Sequencing was performed with immunoSEQ multiplex PCR; in TCRdb, only in-frame clones are kept and a portion is missing. There are around 82,000 clones in the sample; more than 70% occur only once, and approximately 0.47% lies in the top ten. The sequences come from CD4+ or CD8+ T cells sorted from blood, collected in a trial of the OX40 agonist ivuxolimab. Source of these receptors: an adult with an advanced solid tumor such as melanoma, head and neck, liver or kidney cancer. Both conserved end residues are part of each CDR3. D genes are given only for firm matches. Expanded clones are given a class, and other clones once, few, many or no size at all.

J gene: TRBJ1-2; CDR3 length: 14; D gene: -; clone size: -; V gene: TRBV6-1; CDR3 protein: CASRVGGNTYGYTF; CDR3 DNA: TGTGCCAGCAGGGTTGGGGGAAACACCTATGGCTACACCTTC
J gene: TRBJ2-1; CDR3 length: 15; D gene: -; clone size: -; V gene: TRBV18; CDR3 protein: CASSPPSGGIYEQFF; CDR3 DNA: TGTGCCAGCTCACCACCCAGTGGGGGGATCTATGAGCAGTTCTTC
J gene: TRBJ1-1; CDR3 length: 16; D gene: TRBD1; clone size: -; V gene: TRBV14; CDR3 protein: CASSPTGTGVNTEAFF; CDR3 DNA: TGTGCCAGCAGCCCGACCGGGACAGGGGTGAACACTGAAGCTTTCTTT
J gene: TRBJ2-1; CDR3 length: 14; D gene: -; clone size: -; V gene: TRBV2; CDR3 protein: CASTKWGGRYEQFF; CDR3 DNA: TGTGCCAGCACCAAGTGGGGGGGCCGTTATGAGCAGTTCTTC
J gene: TRBJ1-2; CDR3 length: 17; D gene: -; clone size: -; V gene: TRBV7-2; CDR3 protein: CASSFNIVRGRNYGYTF; CDR3 DNA: TGTGCCAGCAGCTTTAATATCGTGAGGGGGAGGAACTATGGCTACACCTTC
J gene: TRBJ2-3; CDR3 length: 16; D gene: -; clone size: -; V gene: TRBV10-3; CDR3 protein: CAISESVGLGTDTQYF; CDR3 DNA: TGTGCCATCAGTGAGTCTGTGGGCCTAGGCACAGATACGCAGTATTTT
J gene: TRBJ1-5; CDR3 length: 14; D gene: -; clone size: once; V gene: TRBV5-1; CDR3 protein: CASSIEGPNQPQHF; CDR3 DNA: TGCGCCAGCAGTATCGAGGGACCCAATCAGCCCCAGCATTTT
J gene: TRBJ2-7; CDR3 length: 12; D gene: -; clone size: -; V gene: TRBV27; CDR3 protein: CAAGTQAYEQYF; CDR3 DNA: TGTGCCGCCGGGACTCAAGCCTACGAGCAGTACTTC
J gene: TRBJ2-5; CDR3 length: 15; D gene: -; clone size: -; V gene: TRBV4-2; CDR3 protein: CASSPAPGSQETQYF; CDR3 DNA: TGTGCCAGCAGCCCCGCTCCGGGAAGCCAAGAGACCCAGTACTTC
J gene: TRBJ1-2; CDR3 length: 13; D gene: -; clone size: -; V gene: TRBV5-4; CDR3 protein: CASSGRNDYGYTF; CDR3 DNA: TGTGCCAGCAGTGGAAGGAATGACTATGGCTACACCTTC
J gene: TRBJ2-7; CDR3 length: 11; D gene: -; clone size: -; V gene: TRBV20-1; CDR3 protein: CSARGGSEQYF; CDR3 DNA: TGCAGTGCTAGAGGGGGGAGCGAGCAGTACTTC
J gene: TRBJ2-3; CDR3 length: 15; D gene: TRBD1; clone size: -; V gene: TRBV2; CDR3 protein: CASSLQGQRGDTQYF; CDR3 DNA: TGTGCCAGCAGTTTACAGGGACAGAGAGGAGATACGCAGTATTTT
J gene: TRBJ1-1; CDR3 length: 13; D gene: -; clone size: -; V gene: TRBV18; CDR3 protein: CASSANQNTEAFF; CDR3 DNA: TGTGCCAGCTCAGCTAACCAGAACACTGAAGCTTTCTTT